This T cell receptor beta chain is drawn from a study of shared clonotypes between healthy human individuals. Study-wide context: Samples came from a couple of female and a few male donors aged 18 to 49.

CDR1 is MDHEN, CDR2 SYDVKM, per germline. The V and J ends lost 6 bases and 1 base respectively, with 16 bases between them. There are 15 residues in the CDR3. Overall study findings and caveats: The study's rarefaction showed incomplete sorted-subset sequencing despite large depth. Generally, naive subsets came out with larger estimated richness than memory subsets.

Genomic DNA belonging to each subset was distributed in equal measure over several immunoSEQ plates. Clones were sequenced by immunoSEQ multiplex PCR, and TCRdb holds only the in-frame ones, with some missing. This table holds about 1.1 million clones, 60% to 80% found once. This clone was seen more than once but under ten times. Antigen: not known. The genes are TRBV28 and TRBJ2-7, with D tentatively TRBD2 (6 bases). The TCR sequence derives from a young man in good health. Some clones in this sample may be carry-over from other donors' samples. Sample: memory CD4+ T cells from PBMCs. Stated subset: CD45RA-negative fraction. The CDR3 spells CASSPPRDLSYEQYF. As DNA, the CDR3 is TGTGCCAGCAGCCCACCCCGGGACTTATCCTACGAGCAGTACTTC.